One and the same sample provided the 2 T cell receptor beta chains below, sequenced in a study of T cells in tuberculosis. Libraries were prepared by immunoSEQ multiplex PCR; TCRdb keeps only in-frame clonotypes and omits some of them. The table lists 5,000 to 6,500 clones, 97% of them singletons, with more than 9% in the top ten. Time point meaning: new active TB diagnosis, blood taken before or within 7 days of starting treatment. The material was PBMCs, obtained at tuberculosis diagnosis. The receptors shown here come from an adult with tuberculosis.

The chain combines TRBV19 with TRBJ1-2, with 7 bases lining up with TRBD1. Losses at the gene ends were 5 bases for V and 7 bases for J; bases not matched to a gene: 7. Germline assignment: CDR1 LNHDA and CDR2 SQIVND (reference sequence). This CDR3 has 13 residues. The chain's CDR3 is CASSPDREAGYTF. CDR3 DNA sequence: TGTGCCAGTAGTCCAGACAGGGAGGCTGGCTACACCTTC.

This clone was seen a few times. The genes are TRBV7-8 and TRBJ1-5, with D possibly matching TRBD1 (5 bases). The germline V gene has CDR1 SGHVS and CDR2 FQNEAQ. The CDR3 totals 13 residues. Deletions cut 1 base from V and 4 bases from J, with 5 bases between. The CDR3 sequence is CASSLGQNQPQHF. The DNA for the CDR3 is TGTGCCAGCAGCTTAGGACAGAATCAGCCCCAGCATTTT.